There are many counts of the clone carrying this TCR beta chain. Antigen specificity is unknown. The CDR3 loop spans 13 amino acids. In germline, CDR1 is MNHEY, CDR2 SVGAGI. V was pared by 6 bases and J by 7 bases, with 7 bases of the junction left unmatched. The data belong to a study of early T cells in non-severe SARS-CoV-2 infection. Study overall: Bulk RNA taken from unsorted whole blood was sequenced, leaving chains unpaired. Study-wide results and limits: Comparison of clonotypes with VDJdb favored anti-spike CD8 responses while missing private and CD4 specificities.

Attached unique molecular identifiers marked individual cDNA molecules. MiXCR was run by TCRdb on the 5' RACE reads, yielding one entry per CDR3 protein. This table holds fewer than 30,000 distinct CDR3 sequences, around 6% found once. This receptor was taken from an adult who was a healthcare worker with PCR-confirmed SARS-CoV-2 infection or an uninfected control (not recorded which). The rearrangement joins TRBV6-5 to TRBJ2-7, with 9 bases that match TRBD1. The sample here was whole blood, taken at baseline. The CDR3 reads CASSLGTGREQYF. The CDR3 nucleotides are TGTGCCAGCAGCCTAGGGACAGGGCGAGAGCAGTACTTC.